Each of the 11 T cell receptor beta chains below was sequenced from the same sample in a study of CD8 T cells in Susac syndrome (dated by TCRdb to the late 2010s). The library was made by the immunoSEQ multiplex PCR assay. RNA was extracted with the RNeasy kit and about 0.5 to 1 ug was reverse transcribed using random hexamers. Through fastp at Q25 and MiXCR, TCRdb rebuilt clones from the public reads, retaining in-frame beta chains. CDR3 protein duplicates are merged, each entry listing the most common genes and DNA. This sample lists 120,000 to 150,000 distinct CDR3 sequences; approximately 95% were detected once. The ten largest make up about 0.11% of the sample. Sequenced input: CD4+ T cells from PBMCs. The receptors shown here come from a human donor with multiple sclerosis.

The rearrangement links TRBV18 to TRBJ2-3; D may be TRBD2 (6 bases). V was pared by 4 bases and J by 2 bases, with 13 bases between. The CDR3 sequence is 15 residues long. CDR1 is KGHSH and CDR2 is LQKENI in the germline V gene. This chain's CDR3 is CASSLAASATDTQYF. CDR3 DNA: TGTGCCAGCTCACTAGCGGCTAGCGCCACAGATACGCAGTATTTT. The complete variable domain, with remaining parts taken from reference TRBV18 and TRBJ2-3, reads NAGVMQNPRHLVRRRGQEARLRCSPMKGHSHVYWYRQLPEEGLKFMVYLQKENIIDESGMPKERFSAEFPKEGPSILRIQQVVRGDSAAYFCASSLAASATDTQYFGPGTRLTVL.

This chain connects TRBV20-1 to TRBJ1-2; TRBD1 is a possible D gene (6 bases). The CDR3 contains 13 residues. V lost 2 bases and J lost 5, with 12 bases in between. Germline-derived CDR1 and CDR2 are DFQATT and SNEGSKA (reference sequence). CDR3 protein: CSARLPGAYGYTF. The DNA of the CDR3 is TGCAGTGCTAGACTCCCAGGGGCTTATGGCTACACCTTC.

The chain joins TRBV18 to TRBJ2-5; a possible D gene is TRBD1 (6 bases). The germline V gene has CDR1 KGHSH and CDR2 LQKENI. The CDR3 runs to 12 residues. The V gene lost 6 bases and the J gene lost 4 bases, with 9 bases spanning the gap. In DNA form, the CDR3 reads TGTGCCAGCTCGCCAGGGGTAGAGACCCAGTACTTC. Translating gives CASSPGVETQYF.

This clonotype came up once. This chain links TRBV7-9 with TRBJ1-1; D is perhaps TRBD1 (5 bases). This CDR3 spans 14 amino acids. CDR1 is SEHNR, CDR2 FQNEAQ, per germline (reference sequence). The V end lost 3 bases, the J end lost 0 bases, and 8 bases lay between the germline ends. Here the CDR3 DNA reads TGTGCCAGCAGCTTTGGGGGGATGAACACTGAAGCTTTCTTT. This gives the protein CASSFGGMNTEAFF.

This clonotype is a singleton in its sample. This rearrangement joins TRBV9 to TRBJ2-6; unclear D gene. The ends were cut back, 3 bases at V and 0 bases at J, with 4 bases in the middle. The germline V gene encodes CDR1 SGDLS and CDR2 YYNGEE. This CDR3 is built from 14 residues. CDR3 DNA: TGTGCCAGCAGCGATCTCTCTGGGGCCAACGTCCTGACTTTC. Translating it yields CASSDLSGANVLTF.

This chain uses TRBV18 with TRBJ2-5; maybe TRBD1 (5 bases). Germline V gives CDR1 KGHSH, CDR2 LQKENI. This CDR3 has 15 amino acids. The germline V and J ends were trimmed by 6 bases and 5 bases, with 19 bases remaining between them. The CDR3 nucleotides read TGTGCCAGCTCCCGGACACCCTCGCTTGGGGAGACCCAGTACTTC. As protein: CASSRTPSLGETQYF.

The chain is built from TRBV7-9 and TRBJ2-3; D gene unclear. Germline V CDR1 and CDR2: SEHNR, FQNEAQ (reference sequence). The CDR3 runs to 12 residues. Trimming cost V 6 bases and J 1 base, with 5 bases left between them. The CDR3 coding sequence is TGTGCCAGCAGGTCTGGCACAGATACGCAGTATTTT. Protein: CASRSGTDTQYF.

This chain joins TRBV20-1 and TRBJ1-2; tentative D call: TRBD1 (5 bases). Trimming removed 6 bases from V and 4 bases from J, with 15 bases in between. The germline V gene has CDR1 DFQATT and CDR2 SNEGSKA (reference sequence). The CDR3 length is 13 residues. The CDR3 nucleotides read TGCAGTGCCCTATCAGGGCAGGCCTATGGCTACACCTTC. The encoded protein is CSALSGQAYGYTF.

For the CDR3, the DNA is TGTGCCAGCAGTCTCAACCACAGGGAAAACACTGAAGCTTTCTTT. Its protein is CASSLNHRENTEAFF. The rearrangement links TRBV27 to TRBJ1-1, with D possibly being TRBD1 (6 bases). There are 15 residues in the CDR3. V gave up 5 bases and J gave up 2 bases, with 15 bases separating them. The germline V gene has CDR1 MNHEY and CDR2 SMNVEV (reference sequence).

This chain joins TRBV20-1 and TRBJ1-3, with unresolved D. The CDR3 consists of 14 residues. Germline V lookup: CDR1 DFQATT, CDR2 SNEGSKA (reference sequence). V lost 5 bases and J lost 3, with 14 bases in between. The CDR3 loop reads CSAPFGGRGNTIYF. CDR3 nucleotide sequence: TGCAGTGCTCCCTTCGGAGGGCGTGGAAACACCATATATTTT.

The CDR3 loop is CASSRGANTGELFF. The CDR3 DNA sequence: TGTGCCAGTAGCCGGGGCGCGAACACCGGGGAGCTGTTTTTT. The chain employs TRBV19 and TRBJ2-2; D possibly uses TRBD1 or TRBD2 (5 bases each). Trimming removed 6 bases at V and 0 bases at J, with 8 bases between. CDR1 and CDR2 from the germline V gene are LNHDA and SQIVND (reference sequence). The CDR3 consists of 14 residues.